A selection of T cell receptor beta chains follows, all from one sample in a study of identical twins. TCRdb used MiXCR to reprocess the 5' RACE reads, holding one entry per CDR3 protein. The sample includes around 690,000 distinct CDR3 sequences, roughly 20% of them seen just once. In addition, the sample was reused for a study of T cells expressing NK-cell markers.

The material sequenced was PBMCs. These receptors were obtained from a woman aged 18 to 35 in good health. Each CDR3 is given with its conserved first and last residue. The D gene is left open where the match is weak. Some rows mark clone size as missing; the rest say once, few, many or name a class of expanded clone.

CDR3nt	CDR3aa	abundance	v_gene	d_gene	j_gene
TGCAGTGCTAGGGGGACTAGCGGGGTCAGATACAATGAGCAGTTCTTC	CSARGTSGVRYNEQFF	-	TRBV20-1	TRBD2	TRBJ2-1
TGTGCCAGCATGGGGGATGAGCAGTTCTTC	CASMGDEQFF	few	TRBV12-3/TRBV12-4	-	TRBJ2-1
TGCAGTGCTAGAGATAAGGCGACACCTCAAGAGACCCAGTACTTC	CSARDKATPQETQYF	many	TRBV20-1	-	TRBJ2-5
TGTGCCAGCAACTCGCCGGGGCAGCCCCACACCGGGGAGCTGTTTTTT	CASNSPGQPHTGELFF	many	TRBV7-9	-	TRBJ2-2
TGTGCCAGCTCCACTCCCGGGACAGATCAAGAGACCCAGTACTTC	CASSTPGTDQETQYF	-	TRBV7-9	TRBD1	TRBJ2-5
TGCAGCGTTGTATCCCCGCGTTGGGGCAATGAGCAGTTCTTC	CSVVSPRWGNEQFF	-	TRBV29-1	-	TRBJ2-1
TGTGCCAGCAGCTCCCAGGGGGGTGCCTCCACTGAAGCTTTCTTT	CASSSQGGASTEAFF	-	TRBV7-2	TRBD1	TRBJ1-1
TGCAGTGTGCCGACACACTACATTGGGGATGAGCAGTTCTTC	CSVPTHYIGDEQFF	many	TRBV20-1	-	TRBJ2-1
TGCAGCGTGAACAGGGACTCCTACGAGCAGTACTTC	CSVNRDSYEQYF	-	TRBV29-1	-	TRBJ2-7
TGTGCCAGCAGTTTAAAAGGGTGGGGGAGCAATCAGCCCCAGCATTTT	CASSLKGWGSNQPQHF	many	TRBV12-3/TRBV12-4	-	TRBJ1-5
TGTGCCAGCAGTGAACGGACAGGGGGGAGAGAGACCCAGTACTTC	CASSERTGGRETQYF	-	TRBV6-1	TRBD1	TRBJ2-5
TGCAGCGTTCAACACCTAGCGGGAGTCACCTACAATGAGCAGTTCTTC	CSVQHLAGVTYNEQFF	-	TRBV29-1	TRBD2	TRBJ2-1
TGCAGTGCTAGAGTAGGGGCTGGGTATACGCAGTATTTT	CSARVGAGYTQYF	few	TRBV20-1	-	TRBJ2-3
TGCAGCGTTGTTGGTCCCGACGAGCAGTACTTC	CSVVGPDEQYF	many	TRBV29-1	-	TRBJ2-7
TGTGCCAGCAGCCCCCCAGGTGCCACCTACGAGCAGTACTTC	CASSPPGATYEQYF	few	TRBV5-6	-	TRBJ2-7
TGTGCCATCAGTGAGGGGACTAGCAATTTAGCCGGGGAGCTGTTTTTT	CAISEGTSNLAGELFF	-	TRBV10-3	TRBD2	TRBJ2-2
TGTGCCAGCAGTTCAGGCATGGGCAATGAGCAGTTCTTC	CASSSGMGNEQFF	-	TRBV7-2	-	TRBJ2-1
TGTGCCAGCAGCTTAGCGTCGACTAGCGGGTTAGATACGCAGTATTTT	CASSLASTSGLDTQYF	-	TRBV7-8	TRBD2	TRBJ2-3
TGCAGTGCTAGAGAAGGACAGCCAAATTCACCCCTCCACTTT	CSAREGQPNSPLHF	-	TRBV20-1	-	TRBJ1-6
TGTGCCAGCAGCCACATGAGTGCGGAGACCCAGTACTTC	CASSHMSAETQYF	-	TRBV7-2	-	TRBJ2-5
TGTGCCATCAGTCCCCACCGGGACAGGGGGCGGACGAACACCGGGGAGCTGTTTTTT	CAISPHRDRGRTNTGELFF	few	TRBV10-3	TRBD1	TRBJ2-2
TGTGCCAGCAGTGATTACGGGAGGACTCATTACGAGCAGTACTTC	CASSDYGRTHYEQYF	-	TRBV6-2/TRBV6-3	TRBD2	TRBJ2-7
TGTGCCAGCAGCTCCTCCGGGACTAGCTCCTACGAGCAGTACTTC	CASSSSGTSSYEQYF	few	TRBV7-9	TRBD2	TRBJ2-7
TGTGCCAGCACCGAGGGGGACAGGGTCAAAAACATTCAGTACTTC	CASTEGDRVKNIQYF	few	TRBV7-2	TRBD1	TRBJ2-4
TGTGCCAGCAGCCCCCGGGACAGGGTGTCTGAAAAACTGTTTTTT	CASSPRDRVSEKLFF	few	TRBV7-8	TRBD1	TRBJ1-4
TGCAGCGTTGCGACAGGGGCGTTCCTTGAGCAGTTCTTC	CSVATGAFLEQFF	-	TRBV29-1	TRBD1	TRBJ2-1
TGTGCCAGCAGTTTGGGGGGAAGTAACGAGCAGTACTTC	CASSLGGSNEQYF	few	TRBV12-3/TRBV12-4	-	TRBJ2-7
TGTGCCAGCAGTTTAGGCGGGAACACCGGGGAGCTGTTTTTT	CASSLGGNTGELFF	many	TRBV12-3/TRBV12-4	-	TRBJ2-2
TGTGCCAGCAGTTTAAGAGACCCTGGGGCCAACGTCCTGACTTTC	CASSLRDPGANVLTF	few	TRBV12-3/TRBV12-4	-	TRBJ2-6
TGCGCCAGCAGCCCGTGGGGACTAGCGGGACAAGAGACCCAGTACTTC	CASSPWGLAGQETQYF	few	TRBV5-1	TRBD2	TRBJ2-5
TGCGCCAGCAGTTACTCACAGGGGAGAGGCACTGAAGCTTTCTTT	CASSYSQGRGTEAFF	many	TRBV5-1	TRBD1	TRBJ1-1
TGTGCCAGCAGTTACATCGCCGCCCAGAACACCGGGGAGCTGTTTTTT	CASSYIAAQNTGELFF	-	TRBV6-5	-	TRBJ2-2
TGCAGTGCTAGAAACCGCGCGGGACTAGCGACTAATGAGCAGTTCTTC	CSARNRAGLATNEQFF	many	TRBV20-1	TRBD2	TRBJ2-1
TGCAGTGCTCAGCGGGAAAGCACAGATACGCAGTATTTT	CSAQRESTDTQYF	few	TRBV20-1	TRBD2	TRBJ2-3
TGTGCCAGCAGCTTAAAACAGGGTTACCTCACAGATACGCAGTATTTT	CASSLKQGYLTDTQYF	few	TRBV7-6	-	TRBJ2-3
TGTGCCAGCAGCTTCGGCTGGATGAACACTGAAGCTTTCTTT	CASSFGWMNTEAFF	-	TRBV5-8	-	TRBJ1-1
TGTGCCAGCAGCCCGCTAGTGGGCGGGAAACAGGATGAGCAGTTCTTC	CASSPLVGGKQDEQFF	few	TRBV7-2	-	TRBJ2-1
TGTGCCAGCAGCTTTTCTAGCGGGGGCTCCTACGAGCAGTACTTC	CASSFSSGGSYEQYF	many	TRBV7-2	TRBD2	TRBJ2-7
TGTGCCAGCAGCCTCACAGGGACTGAGCAGTTCTTC	CASSLTGTEQFF	many	TRBV9	-	TRBJ2-1
TGCAGCGTTGGCACTAGCGGATCCTACGAGCAGTACTTC	CSVGTSGSYEQYF	many	TRBV29-1	TRBD2	TRBJ2-7